A single sample gave rise to the 14 T cell receptor beta chains below, sequenced in a study of T-cell reconstitution after alpha-beta-depleted transplantation in children. Unique molecular identifiers were incorporated when the TCRbeta library was constructed. TCRdb analysed the PCR reads with MiXCR anew, one entry per CDR3 protein. The sample shows a few hundred thousand distinct CDR3 sequences, roughly 13% of them seen only once. Material: PBMCs, mostly from graft donor cells, obtained 360 days after TCRalphabeta/CD19-depleted stem cell transplant. The receptor source for this set is a male patient aged 10 to 17 who had a stem cell transplant for acute myeloid leukemia, so the T cells may come from the graft donor.

This clonotype was seen repeatedly, ten times or more. The chain employs TRBV18 and TRBJ2-3, with 8 bases identical to TRBD2. Unmatched junction bases numbered 5, after V lost 4 bases and J lost 2 bases. The CDR3 consists of 15 residues. The V gene's germline CDR1 is KGHSH and CDR2 LQKENI. The CDR3, as DNA: TGTGCCAGCTCACGTGGACTAGCCTTCACAGATACGCAGTATTTT. It is translated as CASSRGLAFTDTQYF.

There are a few counts of this clonotype. V and J are TRBV12-3 or TRBV12-4 and TRBJ2-7, with 8 positions matching TRBD1. V shed 1 base and J 5 bases; nucleotides not matched to a gene: 10. The length of the CDR3 is 16 residues. CDR3 amino acids: CASSLVGQGASHEQYF. The DNA for the CDR3 is TGTGCCAGCAGTTTAGTGGGGCAGGGGGCGTCCCACGAGCAGTACTTC.

This clonotype has more than one count but fewer than ten. This sequence joins TRBV20-1 and TRBJ2-1, with D tentatively TRBD2 (6 bases). V lost 2 bases and J 0 bases, leaving 11 bases between the germline ends. Germline values: CDR1 DFQATT, CDR2 SNEGSKA (reference sequence). The CDR3 is 15 residues long. CDR3 in DNA: TGCAGTGCTAGAAGGGACTCCGGCTCCTACAATGAGCAGTTCTTC. Translated: CSARRDSGSYNEQFF.

The chain combines TRBV27 with TRBJ1-2; D gene unclear. CDR3 length: 12 amino acids. Per germline, CDR1 MNHEY and CDR2 SMNVEV (reference sequence). Trimming cost V 5 bases and J 8 bases, with 12 bases left between them. The chain's CDR3 is CASSPRTGGYTF. In DNA form, the CDR3 reads TGTGCCAGCAGTCCTCGGACGGGAGGCTACACCTTC.

The chain links TRBV27 to TRBJ2-1; 11 bases are a match to TRBD2. The CDR3 spans 15 residues. The trim removed 4 bases at V and 8 bases at J, leaving 7 bases unmatched. CDR1 and CDR2 (germline): MNHEY, SMNVEV (reference sequence). Written as DNA, the CDR3 is TGTGCCAGCAGTTACCAAACTAGCGGGAGTCATGAGCAGTTCTTC. Amino acid sequence: CASSYQTSGSHEQFF.

This clonotype appeared a few times. V gene TRBV28 combines with J gene TRBJ2-1, with 11 bases lining up with TRBD2. The V gene end was trimmed by 5 bases and the J gene end by 10 bases; junction bases not matched to a gene: 10. Germline values: CDR1 MDHEN, CDR2 SYDVKM. The CDR3 spans 15 residues. The CDR3 DNA reads TGTGCCAGCAGTCCCATTTCGCGACTAGCGGGAGAGCAGTTCTTC. Translating gives CASSPISRLAGEQFF.

This clonotype has just a few counts. The chain combines TRBV11-2 with TRBJ2-7; TRBD2 matches at 7 bases. V was pared by 0 bases and J by 3 bases, with 2 bases of the junction left unmatched. Per germline, CDR1 SGHAT and CDR2 FQNNGV. This CDR3 is 14 amino acids long. CDR3 loop: CASSLDASGYEQYF. CDR3 nucleotides: TGTGCCAGCAGCTTAGATGCTAGCGGCTACGAGCAGTACTTC.

This clonotype was detected ten times or more. The genes are TRBV6-5 and TRBJ2-1; 9 nucleotides match TRBD2. The V segment lost 2 bases and the J segment 6 bases; nucleotides outside the gene matches: 5. The length of the CDR3 is 15 residues. Germline V lookup: CDR1 MNHEY, CDR2 SVGAGI. The CDR3 bases are TGTGCCAGCAGTTACGGCGGGAGGGCCCGCAATGAGCAGTTCTTC. Residues: CASSYGGRARNEQFF.

In its sample, this clonotype was seen many times. An end of the junction does not agree with germline; a read error may underlie this. This rearrangement joins TRBV7-7 to TRBJ2-2; 9 bases are shared with TRBD1. The germline V gene encodes CDR1 SSHAT and CDR2 FNYEAQ (reference sequence). The CDR3 consists of 15 residues. This CDR3 reads CASSSLRQGDGELFF. The CDR3 DNA reads as TGTGCTAGCAGCTCGCTGCGACAGGGGGACGGGGAGCTGTTTTTT.

This rearrangement joins TRBV4-3 to TRBJ2-1; TRBD1 matches at 10 bases. CDR1 and CDR2 (germline): LGHNA, YSLEER. V lost 4 bases to trimming and J lost 1 base; unmatched junction nucleotides: 10. The CDR3 consists of 18 residues. CDR3 DNA: TGCGCCAGCAGCCGAACGGTGGGGGGACAGGGGTCCTACAATGAGCAGTTCTTC. This codes for CASSRTVGGQGSYNEQFF.

The chain combines TRBV7-3 with TRBJ2-1; D perhaps matches TRBD1 (5 bases). Per germline, CDR1 SGHTA and CDR2 FQGTGA. The V end lost 4 bases, the J end lost 10 bases, and 11 bases lay between the germline ends. The CDR3 has 12 residues. CDR3 loop: CASSSPAGEQFF. DNA of the CDR3: TGTGCCAGCAGCTCCCCAGCAGGGGAGCAGTTCTTC.

There are a few counts of this clonotype. The chain couples TRBV7-8 to TRBJ2-3, with 11 bases aligning to TRBD2. The CDR3 sequence is 19 residues long. Germline loops: CDR1 SGHVS, CDR2 FQNEAQ. The J segment lost 0 bases and the V segment lost 1 base, leaving 9 bases of the junction unmatched. This CDR3 reads CASSLGPSGRLGSTDTQYF. As DNA, the CDR3 is TGTGCCAGCAGCTTAGGCCCTAGCGGGAGGTTGGGGAGCACAGATACGCAGTATTTT. Drawing the rest from reference TRBV7-8 and TRBJ2-3, the complete variable domain is GAGVSQSPRYKVAKRGQDVALRCDPISGHVSLFWYQQALGQGPEFLTYFQNEAQLDKSGLPSDRFFAERPEGSVSTLKIQRTQQEDSAVYLCASSLGPSGRLGSTDTQYFGPGTRLTVL.

This clonotype appeared many times. The rearrangement uses TRBV3-1 and TRBJ2-7; possibly TRBD2 for D (5 bases). The germline V gene encodes CDR1 LGHDT and CDR2 YNNKEL (reference sequence). The CDR3 runs 13 residues. V lost 3 bases to trimming and J lost 7 bases, with 13 bases between them. This CDR3 is CASSQRDIGEQYF. The CDR3 DNA follows: TGTGCCAGCAGCCAGAGGGATATCGGGGAGCAGTACTTC.

In this sample, this clonotype turned up many times. The gene calls are TRBV5-6 and TRBJ1-4, with 7 bases lining up with TRBD1. V dropped 5 bases and J dropped 5; count of bases not matched to a gene: 12. Looked up from germline, CDR1 is SGHDT and CDR2 is YYEEEE. The CDR3 consists of 16 residues. The CDR3 spells CASSLTRDRWNEKLFF. The CDR3, as DNA: TGTGCCAGCAGTCTAACTAGGGACAGATGGAATGAAAAACTGTTTTTT.